This T cell receptor (beta chain) was obtained from a study of cytomegalovirus exposure and HLA in healthy donors. Study in general: An earlier analysis found under 130 million unique TCR beta sequences from about 190 million T cells.

About this clone itself: Its antigen remains unidentified. Distinct nucleotide sequences in the sample also encode this CDR3.

Amplification used 60 Vbeta primers and 13 Jbeta primers. Data came from immunoSEQ multiplex PCR; TCRdb stores just in-frame clones and leaves some out. The sample lists about 200,000 clones, 76% occurring once. Whole-study results and caveats: A later analysis linked a missense variant in DCLRE1C to the trimming of TCR beta V and J genes.

Sequencing was performed on PBMCs. This TCR was recovered from a young man in good health and CMV-seronegative.

As DNA, the CDR3 is TGCAGCGTTGGGGGGGGCTACGAGCAGTACTTC. Its translation is CSVGGGYEQYF. V is TRBV29-1 and J is TRBJ2-7; 7 bases are shared with TRBD2. The CDR3 covers 11 residues. Trimming cost V 4 bases and J 3 bases; bases outside gene matches: 0. The germline V gene has CDR1 SQVTM and CDR2 ANQGSEA.